Given below is one T cell receptor (beta chain) in context. These data come from a study of blood T cell repertoires in COVID-19. Overall study context: COVID-19 samples collected from the United States, Italy and Spain covered acute and convalescent phases. The cDNA or gDNA used as material had been derived from T cells, B-cell-depleted T cells, or PBMCs.

Under the authors' procedure: From reference gene primer amplification, estimates of nucleated cell counts were derived. The table came from immunoSEQ multiplex PCR; TCRdb's copy has only in-frame clones and leaves some out. The DNA was the basis for D and trimming; V, J and clone size are from that table. The sample shows tens of thousands of clones, just under 85% of them seen only once. V was cut by 3 bases and J by 2 bases, with 8 bases left in between. The CDR3 contains 14 residues. The germline V gene has CDR1 SGHAT and CDR2 FQNNGV. The V and J genes are TRBV11-2 and TRBJ1-3; D is unclear. Sequenced sample: peripheral blood. The origin of this receptor is a man between 45 and 60 years old with acute or convalescent COVID-19. The CDR3 DNA follows: TGTGCCAGCAGCTTTGAGGTGGCTGGAAACACCATATATTTT. Translated: CASSFEVAGNTIYF.